The sequence of this T cell receptor (beta chain) was determined in a study of blood T cell repertoires in COVID-19. Study as a whole: Acute and convalescent COVID-19 samples came from the United States, Italy and Spain. From T cells, B-cell-depleted T cells, or PBMCs came the material, which was cDNA or gDNA.

In the authors' methods: Amplified reference gene primers provided the basis for estimating nucleated cell counts. Produced via immunoSEQ multiplex PCR; TCRdb's table is partial and in-frame only. V, J and clone size are those of that table, while D and trimming were read from the DNA. The sample lists around 81,000 clones, around 88% occurring once. Germline V gene data show CDR1 as SGHDN and CDR2 as FVKESK. The V segment lost 4 bases and the J segment 8 bases; nucleotides outside the gene matches: 6. CDR3 length: 13 amino acids. This sequence originates from an elderly woman with acute or convalescent COVID-19. The sequenced sample was peripheral blood. The rearrangement joins TRBV14 to TRBJ2-7; TRBD1 matches at 9 bases. CDR3 bases: TGTGCCAGCAGCCGTGGACAGGGGCTCAAGCAGTACTTC. Protein: CASSRGQGLKQYF.